This passage covers 29 T cell receptor beta chains from one sample sequenced in a study of T cells in Graves' hyperthyroidism and ophthalmopathy. RNA transcripts yielded amplified TCR beta CDR3 regions. With the HTBI primer set, the TCR CDR3 went through a first round of RT-PCR. TCRdb analysed the multiplex PCR reads with MiXCR anew, one entry per CDR3 protein. The repertoire holds 400,000 to 500,000 distinct CDR3 sequences, with approximately 14% as singletons. Material for sequencing was blood. Source of these receptors: a woman under 30 with Graves' hyperthyroidism.

This clonotype was seen many times. V is TRBV20-1 and J is TRBJ1-1; D call uncertain. The V end lost 0 bases, the J end lost 2 bases, and 10 bases lay between the germline ends. This CDR3 is 14 amino acids long. The V gene's germline CDR1 is DFQATT and CDR2 SNEGSKA (reference sequence). This chain's CDR3 is CSARDLVSNTEAFF. The CDR3 DNA reads TGCAGTGCTAGAGATCTGGTCAGCAACACTGAAGCTTTCTTT.

In this sample, this clonotype turned up once. One base away lies a much larger clone, so this may be a sequencing read error. The chain couples TRBV5-6 to TRBJ1-1, with D unresolved. Germline V lookup: CDR1 SGHDT, CDR2 YYEEEE. The CDR3 has 15 amino acids. V lost 3 bases and J 1 base, leaving 13 bases between the germline ends. For the CDR3, the DNA is TGTGCCAGCAGCTCGGCCCCGGGTGGGAACACTGAAGCTTTCTTT. Its protein product is CASSSAPGGNTEAFF. Full variable domain (rest looked up from reference TRBV5-6 and TRBJ1-1): DAGVTQSPTHLIKTRGQQVTLRCSPKSGHDTVSWYQQALGQGPQFIFQYYEEEERQRGNFPDRFSGHQFPNYSSELNVNALLLGDSALYLCASSSAPGGNTEAFFGQGTRLTVV.

The chain uses TRBV28 and TRBJ2-7; D perhaps matches TRBD1 (6 bases). CDR3 length: 15 amino acids. The germline V gene encodes CDR1 MDHEN and CDR2 SYDVKM. V lost 2 bases, J lost 3 bases, and 14 bases lay in between. CDR3 sequence (DNA): TGTGCCAGCAGTTTAGGCAGGGGACCTAACTACGAGCAGTACTTC. Translating it yields CASSLGRGPNYEQYF.

The chain uses TRBV28 and TRBJ2-7; 8 bases are a match to TRBD1. CDR1 and CDR2 from the germline V gene are MDHEN and SYDVKM. The V segment lost 5 bases and the J segment 0 bases; nucleotides outside the gene matches: 6. The CDR3 loop spans 15 amino acids. This CDR3 reads CASSPTGQGSYEQYF. CDR3 bases: TGTGCCAGCAGTCCTACCGGACAGGGCTCCTACGAGCAGTACTTC.

This clonotype was counted at least ten times. This chain uses TRBV20-1 with TRBJ2-3; D is possibly TRBD2 (6 bases). The CDR3 covers 15 residues. Trimming shortened V by 0 bases and J by 3 bases, and 13 bases separated the two germline ends. Germline V gene lookup returns CDR1 DFQATT and CDR2 SNEGSKA (reference sequence). CDR3 residues: CSARDDGRSTDTQYF. The DNA of the CDR3 is TGCAGTGCTAGAGATGACGGGAGAAGTACAGATACGCAGTATTTT.

This clonotype has a count of ten or more. V usage is TRBV12-3 or TRBV12-4 and J usage is TRBJ1-2; perhaps TRBD1 as D (6 bases). V lost 6 bases and J lost 6, with 17 bases in between. CDR3 size: 14 residues. The CDR3 spells CASSDGGRGDGYTF. In DNA form, the CDR3 reads TGTGCCAGCAGCGACGGGGGGCGTGGTGATGGCTACACCTTC.

This clonotype was detected a few times. V and J are TRBV19 and TRBJ1-2; 10 nucleotides align to TRBD1. CDR1 LNHDA and CDR2 SQIVND come from the germline V gene (reference sequence). The CDR3 is 15 residues long. The V gene end was trimmed by 3 bases and the J gene end by 2 bases; junction bases not matched to a gene: 3. The CDR3 DNA is TGTGCCAGTAGTATCTCGGACAGGGGGAACTATGGCTACACCTTC. This gives the protein CASSISDRGNYGYTF.

The rearrangement uses TRBV5-1 and TRBJ2-3, with unresolved D. The V gene's germline CDR1 is SGHRS and CDR2 YFSETQ. This CDR3 comprises 15 residues. V was shortened by 2 bases and J by 1 base, with 11 bases between the two germline ends. The CDR3: CASSFKRSRTDTQYF. The CDR3, as DNA: TGCGCCAGCAGCTTCAAACGGTCTCGCACAGATACGCAGTATTTT.

This clonotype was picked up a small number of times. The chain links TRBV29-1 to TRBJ2-5, with TRBD2 identical over 9 bases. CDR1 and CDR2 from the germline V gene are SQVTM and ANQGSEA. Unmatched junction bases numbered 10, after V lost 4 bases and J lost 4 bases. CDR3 size: 15 residues. The CDR3 DNA follows: TGCAGCGTTGTAAAATGGCGGGAGGGCCTAGAGACCCAGTACTTC. Translating gives CSVVKWREGLETQYF.

This clonotype has at least ten counts. The J gene is TRBJ2-7, the V gene TRBV12-3 or TRBV12-4; 8 nucleotides match TRBD2. The CDR3 has 15 residues. J was trimmed by 4 bases and V by 5 bases; bases with no gene match: 10. The CDR3 protein is CASSPQAGVGYEQYF. The CDR3 nucleotides read TGTGCCAGCAGTCCGCAAGCGGGAGTTGGGTACGAGCAGTACTTC.

This clonotype was picked up many times. The chain joins TRBV10-3 to TRBJ1-1; D call uncertain. The CDR3 length is 12 residues. Germline CDR1 and CDR2: ENHRY and SYGVKD. Trimming took off 2 bases at V and 1 base at J, with 2 bases between the two ends. In DNA, the CDR3 is TGTGCCATCAGTGAGACGAACACTGAAGCTTTCTTT. It codes for CAISETNTEAFF.

This clonotype came up many times. The chain recombines TRBV9 with TRBJ1-1, with a weak D call TRBD1 (6 bases). The CDR3 consists of 16 residues. CDR1 SGDLS and CDR2 YYNGEE come from the germline V gene. V lost 2 bases and J 6 bases, leaving 20 bases between the germline ends. The CDR3 nucleotides are TGTGCCAGCAGCGTCGCAGTGCTGGGGGAGGGGGCTGAAGCTTTCTTT. Translation gives CASSVAVLGEGAEAFF.

This clonotype was observed many times. The J gene is TRBJ1-2, the V gene TRBV28; no clear D gene. The CDR3 is made up of 12 amino acids. CDR1 is MDHEN and CDR2 is SYDVKM in the germline V gene. V lost 4 bases, J lost 4 bases, and 7 bases lay in between. In DNA form, the CDR3 reads TGTGCCAGCAGTTCCCTGACCTATGGCTACACCTTC. The encoded protein is CASSSLTYGYTF.

This clonotype was counted at least ten times. The DNA of the CDR3 is TGTGCCAGCAGCCTCGGCACAGGGGGGAACACCGGGGAGCTGTTTTTT. The encoded protein is CASSLGTGGNTGELFF. The chain combines TRBV11-1 with TRBJ2-2; 8 nucleotides line up with TRBD1. J was trimmed by 1 base and V by 5 bases; bases with no gene match: 6. Germline V lookup: CDR1 SGHAT, CDR2 FQDESV (reference sequence). The CDR3 runs 16 residues.

This clonotype was observed many times. The J gene is TRBJ2-7, the V gene TRBV5-1, with a possible D match to TRBD2 (5 bases). The CDR3 is 15 amino acids. Trimming stripped 5 bases from V and 1 base from J, with 16 bases between. CDR1 is SGHRS, CDR2 YFSETQ, per germline. The CDR3 sequence: CASRVGSGPSYEQYF. DNA for the CDR3: TGCGCCAGCAGGGTAGGGAGCGGTCCATCCTACGAGCAGTACTTC.

About this clonotype: A much larger clone lies one base from this, so it may be a read error. This chain uses TRBV11-2 with TRBJ2-3; 8 nucleotides align to TRBD2. CDR1 is SGHAT and CDR2 is FQNNGV in the germline V gene. The CDR3 loop spans 14 amino acids. The CDR3 DNA sequence: TGTACCAGCAGCTCCGACATAGCGGGGGATACGCAGTATTTT. Amino acid sequence: CTSSSDIAGDTQYF. The full variable domain, its missing parts supplied by reference TRBV11-2 and TRBJ2-3, is EAGVAQSPRYKIIEKRQSVAFWCNPISGHATLYWYQQILGQGPKLLIQFQNNGVVDDSQLPKDRFSAERLKGVDSTLKIQPAKLEDSAVYLCTSSSDIAGDTQYFGPGTRLTVL.

This clonotype has a count of ten or more. This chain joins TRBV2 and TRBJ1-1; tentatively, D is TRBD1 (5 bases). Trimming cost V 4 bases and J 3 bases, with 12 bases left between them. The CDR3 extends over 14 amino acids. Per germline, CDR1 SNHLY and CDR2 FYNNEI. The CDR3 sequence: CASSGPGEYTEAFF. In DNA, the CDR3 is TGTGCCAGCAGTGGACCGGGGGAGTACACTGAAGCTTTCTTT.

This clonotype has a count of ten or more. This sequence joins TRBV5-5 and TRBJ1-1, with 8 nucleotides matching TRBD1. V was pared by 4 bases and J by 5 bases, with 10 bases of the junction left unmatched. The germline CDR1 and CDR2 sequences are SGHKS and YYEKEE (reference sequence). This CDR3 region has 15 residues. The CDR3 DNA sequence: TGTGCCAGCAGCCGAGGACAGGGTAAGGAGACTGAAGCTTTCTTT. Translated, it gives CASSRGQGKETEAFF.

This clonotype was recorded many times. The chain is built from TRBV20-1 and TRBJ2-7, with D unresolved. V was clipped by 6 bases and J by 5 bases, with 23 bases between them. This CDR3 is built from 15 residues. The germline V gene encodes CDR1 DFQATT and CDR2 SNEGSKA (reference sequence). The CDR3 here is CSAAIMGPTSDEQYF. The CDR3 DNA reads TGCAGTGCCGCAATCATGGGCCCTACTTCGGACGAGCAGTACTTC.

This clonotype was counted many times. V is TRBV11-3 and J is TRBJ2-5, with a possible D match to TRBD2 (6 bases). V was shortened by 8 bases and J by 5 bases, with 27 bases between the two germline ends. CDR3 length: 17 amino acids. Germline CDR1 is SGHNT and CDR2 is YENEEA. CDR3 in amino acids: CASYTGTVGGAGETQYF. CDR3 bases: TGTGCCAGCTACACTGGGACCGTCGGAGGGGCGGGGGAGACCCAGTACTTC.

A remark on this clonotype: The junction shows a germline mismatch at one end, possibly a read error. The rearrangement uses TRBV11-2 and TRBJ1-1, with 9 bases aligning to TRBD1. CDR1 and CDR2 from the germline V gene are SGHAT and FQNNGV. The CDR3 runs 19 residues. The CDR3 DNA reads TGTGCCTGCAGCTTAGTCCCGGGACAGGGACCGCCAGTGAACACTGAAGCTTTCTTT. Its protein product is CACSLVPGQGPPVNTEAFF.

The table lists this clonotype with many counts. The chain combines TRBV3-1 with TRBJ2-1; tentatively, D is TRBD2 (6 bases). The CDR3 extends over 13 amino acids. CDR1 and CDR2 (germline): LGHDT, YNNKEL (reference sequence). Trimming shortened V by 4 bases and J by 12 bases, and 16 bases separated the two germline ends. CDR3 DNA: TGTGCCAGCAGCCTGTCCCTCCGGGACTGGCAGTTCTTC. This codes for CASSLSLRDWQFF.

In this sample, this clonotype turned up many times. The gene calls are TRBV20-1 and TRBJ1-1, with D possibly TRBD1 on 5 matching bases. This CDR3 spans 12 amino acids. V was trimmed by 5 bases and J by 4 bases, leaving 11 bases between them. Germline lookup yields CDR1 DFQATT and CDR2 SNEGSKA (reference sequence). This CDR3 reads CSADRGVTEAFF. The CDR3 DNA reads as TGCAGTGCTGACCGAGGGGTCACTGAAGCTTTCTTT.

This clonotype was recorded at least ten times. V is TRBV20-1 and J is TRBJ1-2; no clear D. The CDR3 has 11 residues. Germline V lookup: CDR1 DFQATT, CDR2 SNEGSKA (reference sequence). The V end was cut by 3 bases, the J end by 3 bases, with 5 bases between. CDR3 bases: TGCAGTGCTAGCAGAGACTATGGCTACACCTTC. Its protein is CSASRDYGYTF.

A note on this clonotype: One junction end disagrees with the germline gene, perhaps due to a read error. The chain has TRBV5-1 and TRBJ2-5, with TRBD2 matching 7 bases. The CDR3 is made up of 16 amino acids. CDR1 and CDR2 (germline): SGHRS, YFSETQ. The CDR3 region has the DNA TGTGCCAGCAGCCCCCCAAGTCTGGGGGGGCAAGAGACCCAGTACTTC. Protein product: CASSPPSLGGQETQYF.

This clonotype was counted only a few times. The chain is built from TRBV25-1 and TRBJ2-7; D call uncertain. Germline CDR1 reads MGHDK; CDR2 reads SYGVNS. The CDR3 consists of 14 residues. The V end lost 1 base, the J end lost 0 bases, and 7 bases lay between the germline ends. The DNA for the CDR3 is TGTGCCAGCAGTGAATTCCGGAGCTCCTACGAGCAGTACTTC. Protein product: CASSEFRSSYEQYF.

Ten or more counts support this clonotype. Written as DNA, the CDR3 is TGTGCCAGCAGGAAGGGACGTGGGGCCGGGGAGCTGTTTTTT. This gives the protein CASRKGRGAGELFF. The V gene is TRBV2, the J gene TRBJ2-2; D might be TRBD1 or TRBD2, each matching 5 bases. The CDR3 contains 14 residues. CDR1 and CDR2 from the germline V gene are SNHLY and FYNNEI. Deletions cut 6 bases from V and 6 bases from J, with 14 bases between.

In this sample, this clonotype turned up many times. The V gene is TRBV11-1, the J gene TRBJ2-1; the D gene is possibly TRBD1 (6 bases). V was clipped by 6 bases and J by 0 bases, with 12 bases between them. The CDR3 sequence is 15 residues long. CDR1 and CDR2 (germline): SGHAT, FQDESV (reference sequence). The CDR3, as DNA: TGTGCCAGCAGTTACAGGGAAAGCTCCTACAATGAGCAGTTCTTC. Translated, it gives CASSYRESSYNEQFF. Full variable domain (rest looked up from reference TRBV11-1 and TRBJ2-1): EAEVAQSPRYKITEKSQAVAFWCDPISGHATLYWYRQILGQGPELLVQFQDESVVDDSQLPKDRFSAERLKGVDSTLKIQPAELGDSAMYLCASSYRESSYNEQFFGPGTRLTVL.

This clonotype turned up a few times. The rearrangement joins TRBV19 to TRBJ1-4; no clear D. CDR3 length: 15 residues. With 5 bases removed from V and 2 bases from J, the gap between germline ends came to 12 bases. Germline assignment: CDR1 LNHDA and CDR2 SQIVND (reference sequence). CDR3 sequence: CASSALPGTNEKLFF. In DNA form, the CDR3 reads TGTGCCAGTAGTGCCCTCCCAGGCACTAATGAAAAACTGTTTTTT.